This T cell receptor beta chain was sequenced for a study of T cell changes during pregnancy in multiple sclerosis. The method was immunoSEQ multiplex PCR; TCRdb's version includes in-frame clones alone and lacks a portion of them. The sample holds about 80,000 clones; about 92% are singletons and the top ten take 2.6%. The V gene's germline CDR1 is KGHSH and CDR2 LQKENI. J gave up 4 bases and V 5 bases, and 7 bases lay outside the gene matches. The CDR3 runs to 14 residues. The TCR was taken from a female donor with multiple sclerosis, enrolled in a pregnancy study. This chain connects TRBV18 to TRBJ1-2, with 7 bases identical to TRBD1. The sequences come from peripheral blood, collected before pregnancy. CDR3 in amino acids: CASSIDRDGYGYTF. CDR3 sequence (DNA): TGTGCCAGCTCAATAGACAGGGACGGCTATGGCTACACCTTC.